This TCR beta chain was sequenced for a study of resident and recirculating memory T cells in vitiligo. Study details: Samples were epidermis from two lesional and two nonlesional sites, plus PBMCs. Findings of the study overall: TCR sequences were not conserved across biopsy sites or patients.

TCRdb's table, derived via immunoSEQ multiplex PCR, lists solely in-frame clones and lacks some. Of around 78,000 clones in the sample, 92% were seen once. This clone has a single count. Its antigen is unidentified. The CDR3 runs 17 residues. Germline V gives CDR1 SGHNT, CDR2 YYREEE (reference sequence). V shed 4 bases, J shed 4 bases, and the junction held 12 bases outside the gene matches. This chain links TRBV5-4 with TRBJ2-3, with 10 bases that match TRBD1. The origin of this receptor is a male donor with vitiligo. The source material was blood. For the CDR3, the DNA is TGTGCCAGCAGCCGGATTCCGAGACAGGGGGCCCCAGATACGCAGTATTTT. This sequence encodes CASSRIPRQGAPDTQYF. Variable domain in full (rest from reference TRBV5-4 and TRBJ2-3): ETGVTQSPTHLIKTRGQQVTLRCSSQSGHNTVSWYQQALGQGPQFIFQYYREEENGRGNFPPRFSGLQFPNYSSELNVNALELDDSALYLCASSRIPRQGAPDTQYFGPGTRLTVL.